Given below is one T cell receptor beta chain in context. Libraries were prepared by immunoSEQ multiplex PCR; TCRdb keeps only in-frame clonotypes and omits some of them. The sample contains about 60,000 clones, almost 90% of which appear only once. The data belong to a study of T cells in localized non-small cell lung cancer. CDR1 is MNHEY and CDR2 is SMNVEV in the germline V gene (reference sequence). V was trimmed by 4 bases and J by 6 bases, leaving 7 bases between them. CDR3 length: 12 residues. The gene calls are TRBV27 and TRBJ1-5; D remains unclear. The sample was peripheral blood, taken before any cancer treatment. The origin of this receptor is a woman aged 40-69 years with stage I lung adenocarcinoma. CDR3 nucleotide sequence: TGTGCCAGCAGTTATGTGGGTCAGCCCCAGCATTTT. As protein: CASSYVGQPQHF.